These 19 T cell receptor beta chains originate from one sample sequenced in a study of blood T cell repertoires in COVID-19. Sequenced by immunoSEQ multiplex PCR; TCRdb stores in-frame clones only, minus some. Counted here are around 300,000 clones, about nine tenths occurring once; the ten biggest clones make up under 3%. Source material: PBMCs or T cells enriched from blood (not recorded which). These TCRs come from a woman in her late teens or twenties who had recovered from COVID-19.

The rearrangement joins TRBV7-7 to TRBJ2-1; TRBD2 aligns across 9 bases. The CDR3 totals 17 residues. V dropped 5 bases and J dropped 0; count of bases not matched to a gene: 8. Germline V lookup: CDR1 SSHAT, CDR2 FNYEAQ (reference sequence). Here the CDR3 reads CASSPYSGGHSYNEQFF. In DNA, the CDR3 is TGTGCCAGCAGCCCTTACAGCGGGGGGCACTCCTACAATGAGCAGTTCTTC.

In this sample, this clone turned up once. This chain joins TRBV5-1 and TRBJ2-6; 11 nucleotides line up with TRBD1. V was clipped by 8 bases and J by 0 bases; unmatched bases: 10. From germline, CDR1 is SGHRS and CDR2 YFSETQ. The CDR3 has 18 residues. For the CDR3, the DNA is TGCGCCAGTCGAGACTCCGGGACAGGGGGCTCTGGGGCCAACGTCCTGACTTTC. As protein: CASRDSGTGGSGANVLTF. The full variable domain, with the rest looked up from reference TRBV5-1 and TRBJ2-6, is KAGVTQTPRYLIKTRGQQVTLSCSPISGHRSVSWYQQTPGQGLQFLFEYFSETQRNKGNFPGRFSGRQFSNSRSEMNVSTLELGDSALYLCASRDSGTGGSGANVLTFGAGSRLTVL.

The CDR3 DNA reads TGTGCCAGCAGTTCCGTAGCGGGAGTGCGTACAGATACGCAGTATTTT. This codes for CASSSVAGVRTDTQYF. V usage is TRBV28 and J usage is TRBJ2-3; 9 nucleotides line up with TRBD2. Germline loops: CDR1 MDHEN, CDR2 SYDVKM. J gave up 3 bases and V 4 bases, and 8 bases lay outside the gene matches. This CDR3 has 16 amino acids.

J is TRBJ2-1 and V is TRBV7-2; tentatively, D is TRBD2 (7 bases). Germline-derived CDR1 and CDR2 are SGHTA and FQGNSA. Deletions cut 2 bases from V and 2 bases from J, with 13 bases between. The CDR3 is made up of 16 amino acids. The CDR3 protein is CASSLRWRGPYNEQFF. In nucleotides, the CDR3 is TGTGCCAGCAGCTTAAGGTGGCGGGGGCCCTACAATGAGCAGTTCTTC.

The rearrangement links TRBV12-3 or TRBV12-4 to TRBJ2-1, with D hard to call. Trimming removed 7 bases from V and 0 bases from J, with 7 bases in between. The CDR3 has 13 amino acids. The CDR3 DNA follows: TGTGCCAGCACCTCGAGCTCCTACAATGAGCAGTTCTTC. It yields the protein CASTSSSYNEQFF.

CDR3 nucleotides: TGTGCCAGTAGGAACCCGACAGGGAGCTCCTATAATTCACCCCTCCACTTT. This gives the protein CASRNPTGSSYNSPLHF. The rearrangement links TRBV19 to TRBJ1-6; 7 nucleotides line up with TRBD1. The CDR3 runs 17 residues. Germline CDR1 LNHDA, CDR2 SQIVND (reference sequence). Trimming took 6 bases from V and 0 from J; bases not matched to a gene: 8.

This chain joins TRBV5-6 and TRBJ2-5, with no clear D. CDR1 SGHDT and CDR2 YYEEEE come from the germline V gene. This CDR3 has 13 amino acids. V was trimmed by 0 bases and J by 2 bases, leaving 5 bases between them. The CDR3 coding sequence is TGTGCCAGCAGCTTGGGTTTACAAGAGACCCAGTACTTC. It is translated as CASSLGLQETQYF.

This clone was recorded a few times. V and J are TRBV30 and TRBJ1-2; 7 bases match TRBD1. V lost 5 bases, J lost 4 bases, and 7 bases stayed unmatched. The CDR3 totals 13 residues. Germline assignment: CDR1 GTSNPN and CDR2 SVGIG (reference sequence). CDR3 amino acids: CAWHRDRPYGYTF. The CDR3 DNA reads as TGTGCCTGGCACCGGGACAGACCCTATGGCTACACCTTC. Combining the CDR3 with reference TRBV30 and TRBJ1-2 gives the whole variable domain SQTIHQWPATLVQPVGSPLSLECTVEGTSNPNLYWYRQAAGRGLQLLFYSVGIGQISSEVPQNLSASRPQDRQFILSSKKLLLSDSGFYLCAWHRDRPYGYTFGSGTRLTVV.

Written as DNA, the CDR3 is TGTGCCAGCAGTATCTCCGACACCCTCTACGAGCAGTACTTC. Translated: CASSISDTLYEQYF. This chain joins TRBV28 and TRBJ2-7, with unresolved D. Per germline, CDR1 MDHEN and CDR2 SYDVKM. V was clipped by 5 bases and J by 3 bases, with 14 bases between them. This CDR3 is 14 amino acids long.

The rearrangement links TRBV29-1 to TRBJ2-5; 7 bases are a match to TRBD2. The CDR3 is 13 amino acids. The germline V gene encodes CDR1 SQVTM and CDR2 ANQGSEA. After removal of 4 bases from V and 2 bases from J, the junction contained 4 bases not matched to a gene. CDR3 in DNA: TGCAGCGTTGGACTAGCAGTACAAGAGACCCAGTACTTC. Protein: CSVGLAVQETQYF.

This chain links TRBV30 with TRBJ1-5; TRBD1 matches 9 bases. V lost 2 bases and J lost 6; bases outside the gene matches: 8. The CDR3 loop spans 15 amino acids. Germline values: CDR1 GTSNPN, CDR2 SVGIG (reference sequence). The CDR3 DNA follows: TGTGCCTGGAGTCCAACCGGGACAGGGCGTCAGCCCCAGCATTTT. It is translated as CAWSPTGTGRQPQHF.

This clone was seen a handful of times. CDR3: CASSSPVGKAGDGEQFF. CDR3 coding DNA: TGTGCCAGCAGTTCCCCGGTTGGGAAAGCGGGGGATGGTGAGCAGTTCTTC. This sequence joins TRBV27 and TRBJ2-1; 8 bases match TRBD2. This CDR3 contains 17 residues. Germline V gene data show CDR1 as MNHEY and CDR2 as SMNVEV (reference sequence). With 4 bases clipped from V and 9 bases from J, the junction kept 17 bases outside the gene matches.

This rearrangement joins TRBV2 to TRBJ1-6; maybe TRBD1 (5 bases). V was cut by 3 bases and J by 10 bases, with 13 bases left in between. Germline-derived CDR1 and CDR2 are SNHLY and FYNNEI. The CDR3 sequence is 14 residues long. The CDR3 spells CASSDGQGLSPLHF. In DNA form, the CDR3 reads TGTGCCAGCAGTGATGGGCAGGGCTTGTCACCCCTCCACTTT.

This chain uses TRBV9 with TRBJ1-3; possible D gene TRBD1, 6 bases. The length of the CDR3 is 15 residues. The V end was cut by 0 bases, the J end by 2 bases, with 9 bases between. Germline CDR1 reads SGDLS; CDR2 reads YYNGEE. CDR3: CASSVGAGAGNTIYF. DNA of the CDR3: TGTGCCAGCAGCGTAGGCGCAGGGGCTGGAAACACCATATATTTT. Filled out from reference TRBV9 and TRBJ1-3, the complete variable domain reads DSGVTQTPKHLITATGQRVTLRCSPRSGDLSVYWYQQSLDQGLQFLIQYYNGEERAKGNILERFSAQQFPDLHSELNLSSLELGDSALYFCASSVGAGAGNTIYFGEGSWLTVV.

J is TRBJ1-6 and V is TRBV19, with D possibly being TRBD1 (6 bases). Germline V gene sequence: CDR1 LNHDA, CDR2 SQIVND (reference sequence). The CDR3 totals 16 residues. V was shortened by 6 bases and J by 7 bases, with 19 bases between the two germline ends. The CDR3: CASSTSGQLQNSPLHF. CDR3 nucleotide sequence: TGTGCCAGTAGCACATCTGGACAGCTCCAAAATTCACCCCTCCACTTT.

The gene calls are TRBV7-8 and TRBJ1-5; D uncertain. The V end lost 5 bases, the J end lost 5 bases, and 16 bases lay between the germline ends. Germline values: CDR1 SGHVS, CDR2 FQNEAQ. The CDR3 contains 15 residues. CDR3 in DNA: TGTGCCAGCAGCCACCAGAGGTTCGAGGATCAGCCCCAGCATTTT. This gives the protein CASSHQRFEDQPQHF. The full variable domain, with the rest looked up from reference TRBV7-8 and TRBJ1-5, is GAGVSQSPRYKVAKRGQDVALRCDPISGHVSLFWYQQALGQGPEFLTYFQNEAQLDKSGLPSDRFFAERPEGSVSTLKIQRTQQEDSAVYLCASSHQRFEDQPQHFGDGTRLSIL.

The V gene is TRBV12-3 or TRBV12-4, the J gene TRBJ1-1; D may be TRBD1 (6 bases). Trimming removed 7 bases from V and 8 bases from J, with 17 bases in between. The CDR3 covers 13 residues. The CDR3 DNA sequence: TGTGCCAGCACTTCACAGGGAAGAGGGGAAGCTTTCTTT. Residues: CASTSQGRGEAFF.

This clone was seen a single time. This chain connects TRBV5-1 to TRBJ2-7; the match to TRBD1 covers 12 bases. Germline CDR1 and CDR2: SGHRS and YFSETQ. The CDR3 is made up of 15 amino acids. With 4 bases clipped from V and 5 bases from J, the junction kept 7 bases outside the gene matches. CDR3: CASSPRDRGLDEQYF. In nucleotides, the CDR3 is TGCGCCAGCAGCCCCCGGGACAGGGGGCTTGACGAGCAGTACTTC.

This clone came up many times. CDR3 nucleotide sequence: TGTGCCAGCAGCTTTGACAGGGGAGGCTCTGAAGCTTTCTTT. Its translation is CASSFDRGGSEAFF. The V call is TRBV3-1 (or the pseudogene TRBV3-2), the J call TRBJ1-1; 8 positions match TRBD1. Losses at the gene ends were 5 bases for V and 6 bases for J; bases not matched to a gene: 8. The germline CDR1 and CDR2 sequences are LGHDT and YNNKEL (reference sequence). The length of the CDR3 is 14 residues.